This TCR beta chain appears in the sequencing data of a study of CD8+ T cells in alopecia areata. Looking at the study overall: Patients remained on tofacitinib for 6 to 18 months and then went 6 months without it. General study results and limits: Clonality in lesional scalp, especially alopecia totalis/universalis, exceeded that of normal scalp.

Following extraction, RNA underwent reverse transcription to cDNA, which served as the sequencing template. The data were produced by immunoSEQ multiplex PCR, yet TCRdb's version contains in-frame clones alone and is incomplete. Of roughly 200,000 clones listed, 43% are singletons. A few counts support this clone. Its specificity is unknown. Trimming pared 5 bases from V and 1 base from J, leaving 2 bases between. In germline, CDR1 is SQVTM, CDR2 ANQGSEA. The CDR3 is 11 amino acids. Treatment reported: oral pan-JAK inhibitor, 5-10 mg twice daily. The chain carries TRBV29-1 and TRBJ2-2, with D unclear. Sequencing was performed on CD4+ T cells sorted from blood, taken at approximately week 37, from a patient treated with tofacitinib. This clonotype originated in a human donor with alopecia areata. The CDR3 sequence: CSVRNTGELFF. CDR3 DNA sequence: TGCAGCGTTCGGAACACCGGGGAGCTGTTTTTT.